These 16 T cell receptor beta chains share one sample of origin, sequenced in a study of response to subunit inactivated influenza vaccine. TCRdb called the RT-PCR reads again in MiXCR, with one record for every CDR3 protein. The data contain fewer than 550,000 distinct CDR3 sequences, 25% of them seen just once; the ten biggest clones take up less than 2.5%. Material: CD4+ T cells sorted from PBMCs, obtained more than 4 days after vaccination. These receptors were taken from a man aged 45-65 years who received an inactivated influenza vaccine.

J is TRBJ2-3 and V is TRBV5-1; D may be TRBD2 (5 bases). V was pared by 4 bases and J by 6 bases, with 21 bases between. The CDR3 is 16 amino acids. CDR1 SGHRS and CDR2 YFSETQ come from the germline V gene. The DNA for the CDR3 is TGCGCCAGCAGCCAACTAGTCTCGAGTCCACAGGATACGCAGTATTTT. Translation gives CASSQLVSSPQDTQYF.

The genes are TRBV7-2 and TRBJ2-2, with 10 bases aligning to TRBD2. From germline, CDR1 is SGHTA and CDR2 FQGNSA. V dropped 6 bases and J dropped 6; count of bases not matched to a gene: 10. This CDR3 spans 16 amino acids. The CDR3 DNA reads as TGTGCCAGCAGTTCAGCTAGCGGGAGAATCCCCGGGGAGCTGTTTTTT. This codes for CASSSASGRIPGELFF.

V is TRBV24-1 and J is TRBJ2-1; D may be TRBD1 (6 bases). V gave up 3 bases and J gave up 9 bases, with 11 bases separating them. There are 13 residues in the CDR3. Germline CDR1 and CDR2: KGHDR and SFDVKD. The CDR3 nucleotides are TGTGCCACCAGTGATCCTACAGGGAGTGAGCAGTTCTTC. Its translation: CATSDPTGSEQFF.

This clonotype has only a few counts. The chain joins TRBV5-5 to TRBJ1-5; D gene unclear. The CDR3 runs 14 residues. V gave up 7 bases and J gave up 0 bases, with 11 bases separating them. Germline V lookup: CDR1 SGHKS, CDR2 YYEKEE (reference sequence). The CDR3 region is CASAPDISNQPQHF. The CDR3 bases are TGTGCCAGCGCCCCCGACATTAGCAATCAGCCCCAGCATTTT.

The chain employs TRBV12-3 or TRBV12-4 and TRBJ2-7; unclear D gene. This CDR3 comprises 15 residues. Trimming cost V 3 bases and J 2 bases, with 14 bases left between them. The CDR3, as DNA: TGTGCCAGCAGTTTGACTCGGCGGTACCCCTACGAGCAGTACTTC. Protein: CASSLTRRYPYEQYF.

This clonotype was observed many times. The V call is TRBV11-2, the J call TRBJ2-1, with 11 bases fitting TRBD2. Germline V CDR1 and CDR2: SGHAT, FQNNGV. CDR3 length: 15 amino acids. V gave up 5 bases and J gave up 8 bases; unmatched junction bases: 8. The CDR3 DNA reads as TGTGCCAGCAGCCTCGGGACTAGCGGATGGTATGAGCAGTTCTTC. Translated: CASSLGTSGWYEQFF.

This clonotype was detected a few times. The chain joins TRBV6-1 to TRBJ2-7; D is uncertain. The germline gives CDR1 MNHNS, CDR2 SASEGT. This CDR3 comprises 13 residues. V lost 7 bases and J 4 bases, leaving 14 bases between the germline ends. In DNA form, the CDR3 reads TGTGCCAGCACGCGTGTAGGCAATTACGAGCAGTACTTC. Translated: CASTRVGNYEQYF.

The chain combines TRBV4-3 with TRBJ2-3, with TRBD2 identical over 10 bases. The germline gives CDR1 LGHNA, CDR2 YSLEER. The CDR3 covers 17 residues. J gave up 4 bases and V 2 bases, and 9 bases lay outside the gene matches. In DNA, the CDR3 is TGCGCCAGCAGCCAATACCCAGCGGGGGGGCTTGCAGATACGCAGTATTTT. Protein sequence: CASSQYPAGGLADTQYF.

The count of this clonotype is one. This rearrangement joins TRBV20-1 to TRBJ2-1, with 7 bases aligning to TRBD2. The length of the CDR3 is 16 residues. V trimming: 3 bases; J trimming: 0 bases; junction bases outside the gene matches: 8. Looked up from germline, CDR1 is DFQATT and CDR2 is SNEGSKA (reference sequence). The CDR3 sequence: CSARGDRDYSYNEQFF. CDR3 DNA sequence: TGCAGTGCTAGGGGGGACCGGGACTACTCCTACAATGAGCAGTTCTTC.

This clonotype has only a few counts. The rearrangement links TRBV11-2 to TRBJ2-7; maybe TRBD2 (5 bases). Trimming removed 5 bases at V and 0 bases at J, with 11 bases between. This CDR3 comprises 14 residues. Germline lookup yields CDR1 SGHAT and CDR2 FQNNGV. CDR3 in amino acids: CASSPDYLSYEQYF. The CDR3 DNA follows: TGTGCCAGCAGCCCAGACTACCTCTCCTACGAGCAGTACTTC.

This clonotype is a singleton in its sample. The chain carries TRBV7-2 and TRBJ1-4; D is unresolved. The CDR3 is 14 residues long. Per the germline V gene, CDR1 is SGHTA and CDR2 is FQGNSA. V dropped 5 bases and J dropped 7 bases, with 14 bases sitting between them. The DNA of the CDR3 is TGTGCCAGCAGCCCCGGGTTATACTCTGAAAAACTGTTTTTT. Protein sequence: CASSPGLYSEKLFF.

This chain joins TRBV7-2 and TRBJ2-1; 13 bases agree with TRBD2. The CDR3 is 15 amino acids. Germline V gene data show CDR1 as SGHTA and CDR2 as FQGNSA. Unmatched junction bases numbered 3, after V lost 4 bases and J lost 6 bases. CDR3 in amino acids: CASSSWTSGGNEQFF. The DNA for the CDR3 is TGTGCCAGCAGCTCTTGGACTAGCGGGGGCAATGAGCAGTTCTTC.

In this sample, this clonotype turned up a few times. The genes are TRBV20-1 and TRBJ2-3, with 7 positions matching TRBD1. Germline V gene lookup returns CDR1 DFQATT and CDR2 SNEGSKA (reference sequence). The V gene end was trimmed by 0 bases and the J gene end by 0 bases; junction bases not matched to a gene: 6. The CDR3 is 16 amino acids. Written as DNA, the CDR3 is TGCAGTGCTAGAGATCTCGCGACAGGGAGCACAGATACGCAGTATTTT. Its protein is CSARDLATGSTDTQYF.

Regarding this clonotype: This sequence may be a read error, since a much larger clone differs from it by one base. The gene calls are TRBV9 and TRBJ2-3; unclear D gene. This CDR3 spans 13 amino acids. Trimming pared 0 bases from V and 2 bases from J, leaving 4 bases between. Germline V gene sequence: CDR1 SGDLS, CDR2 YYNGEE. The CDR3 DNA reads as TGTGCCAGCAGCGTAGTGGACACAGATACGCAGTATTTT. Its translation: CASSVVDTDTQYF.

The chain employs TRBV5-1 and TRBJ2-5; no firm D call. The CDR3 consists of 14 residues. Germline CDR1 reads SGHRS; CDR2 reads YFSETQ. Trimming removed 1 base from V and 5 bases from J, with 12 bases in between. CDR3 sequence (DNA): TGCGCCAGCAGCTTGCAAATGATGAGGGAGACCCAGTACTTC. Amino acid sequence: CASSLQMMRETQYF.

The chain links TRBV6-1 to TRBJ2-5, with D unresolved. V lost 5 bases and J 5 bases, leaving 15 bases between the germline ends. Germline-derived CDR1 and CDR2 are MNHNS and SASEGT. CDR3 length: 14 amino acids. For the CDR3, the DNA is TGTGCCAGCAGTACCACCTACTTACCCGAGACCCAGTACTTC. Translating gives CASSTTYLPETQYF.